This T cell receptor beta chain was obtained from a study of T cell repertoires in cytomegalovirus infection. At the level of the study: Alongside well-studied HLA-B-restricted CMV epitopes, recently identified HLA-C-restricted CMV epitopes were also used. Signatures in public TCR beta sequences pointed to both CMV infection and matching HLA type.

A single record per CDR3 protein comes from TCRdb applying MiXCR to the reads. The sample consists of approximately 260,000 distinct CDR3 sequences, about 20% of them appearing once. Study-level results: HLA-C-restricted, CMV-specific TCR beta clonotypes were dominant ex vivo. Carriers of CMV plus the relevant HLA were identified by cumulative public TCR beta family frequency.

A few counts support this clonotype. No antigen is known for it. The CDR3 has 11 amino acids. Germline lookup yields CDR1 SQVTM and CDR2 ANQGSEA. Trimming pared 4 bases from V and 0 bases from J, leaving 1 base between. This specimen consisted of cultured PBMCs, obtained from culture after CMV antigen stimulation. This TCR derives from a human donor in good health (CMV status not recorded). Some clones in this sample may be carry-over from other donors' samples. This chain joins TRBV29-1 and TRBJ2-1, with unresolved D. The CDR3 region has the DNA TGCAGCGTTGGCTCCTACAATGAGCAGTTCTTC. The encoded protein is CSVGSYNEQFF.